This T cell receptor beta chain was sequenced for a study of T cell repertoires in cytomegalovirus infection. Study-wide background: Both recently identified HLA-C-restricted and well-studied HLA-B-restricted CMV epitopes were used in the study. Through public TCR beta signatures, both CMV infection and matching HLA type were indicated.

Many counts were recorded for this clonotype. What it binds is not known. TCRdb redid the calling of the reads with MiXCR, one entry per CDR3 protein. The sample includes over 250,000 distinct CDR3 sequences, about 20% of them seen just once. Germline trimming cut 7 bases from V and 7 bases from J; bases unmatched to any gene: 6. Germline V lookup: CDR1 LNHDA, CDR2 SQIVND (reference sequence). The CDR3 is 13 residues long. General observations from the study: CMV carriers having the relevant HLA were flagged by cumulative public TCR beta family frequency. Ex vivo responses were dominated by HLA-C-restricted CMV-specific TCR beta clonotypes.

The receptor was derived from a human donor in good health (CMV status not recorded). Some clones in this sample may be carry-over from other donors' samples. The material was cultured PBMCs, obtained from culture after CMV antigen stimulation. The rearrangement joins TRBV19 to TRBJ1-2; TRBD1 matches 10 bases. The chain's CDR3 is CASNTGQGIGYTF. As DNA, the CDR3 is TGTGCCAGTAACACGGGACAGGGGATTGGCTACACCTTC.